This T cell receptor (beta chain) was recovered during a study of blood T cells in healthy people across ages. Caucasian, healthy and from Russia, the donors were aged between roughly 6 and 95. Whole-study findings and limits: Strong correlation was found linking TCR beta diversity to naive T cell percentage.

Germline CDR1 reads SGHTA; CDR2 reads FQGNSA. Trimming removed 3 bases at V and 2 bases at J, with 10 bases between. The CDR3 has 14 amino acids. Together with a sample-barcoded 5' primer, a J-beta primer mix was included in a second PCR lasting about 7 to 12 cycles. All cDNA molecules were each tagged by a template-switch adaptor with 12 random nucleotides. Via MiXCR, TCRdb re-called the 5' RACE reads, giving one row per CDR3 protein. The repertoire holds approximately 600,000 distinct CDR3 sequences, 58% seen once, with over 30% in the top ten. This clonotype showed up just a few times. Its matching antigen is unknown.

The J gene is TRBJ2-5, the V gene TRBV7-2; a weak D match, TRBD1 (5 bases). The source is a man aged 55 to 70 in good health. The sequencing input was blood. The CDR3 DNA follows: TGTGCCAGCAGCTTTCAGGGCCTACAAGAGACCCAGTACTTC. It yields the protein CASSFQGLQETQYF.